This T cell receptor (beta chain) was identified in a study of T cell responses to AZD1222 COVID-19 vaccine. Germline assignment: CDR1 SGHNT and CDR2 YENEEA. There are 16 residues in the CDR3. V was clipped by 5 bases and J by 1 base; unmatched bases: 5. TCRdb's table, derived via immunoSEQ multiplex PCR, lists solely in-frame clones and lacks some. The table shows over 45,000 clones, with roughly 85% occurring only once. Sample: peripheral blood, taken on day 0 of AZD1222 vaccination. This receptor was obtained from an adult in good health. The rearrangement joins TRBV11-3 to TRBJ2-3, with 11 bases identical to TRBD1. The CDR3 reads CASSTGQGAGTDTQYF. CDR3 coding DNA: TGTGCCAGCAGCACAGGACAGGGGGCAGGCACAGATACGCAGTATTTT. Filled out from reference TRBV11-3 and TRBJ2-3, the complete variable domain reads EAGVVQSPRYKIIEKKQPVAFWCNPISGHNTLYWYLQNLGQGPELLIRYENEEAVDDSQLPKDRFSAERLKGVDSTLKIQPAELGDSAVYLCASSTGQGAGTDTQYFGPGTRLTVL.